This entry features one TCR beta chain sequence. The data derive from a study of TIL therapy for anti-PD-1-resistant metastatic lung cancer. There are 13 residues in the CDR3. Germline-derived CDR1 and CDR2 are ENHRY and SYGVKD. Trimming left V 7 bases short and J 2 bases short, with 11 bases between. The libraries were made with immunoSEQ v3. Assay used: immunoSEQ multiplex PCR; TCRdb lists only in-frame clones, some missing. The table has 25,000 to 40,000 clones, 74% seen once. Time point: pre-treatment sample, taken before nivolumab and TIL therapy. V gene TRBV10-3 combines with J gene TRBJ1-1, with D unresolved. The specimen comprised blood, sampled at baseline. The TCR sequence derives from a woman between 30 and 79 years old with non-small cell lung cancer. CDR3 coding DNA: TGTGCCATCACCTTGGACTTTAACACTGAAGCTTTCTTT. It translates to CAITLDFNTEAFF.